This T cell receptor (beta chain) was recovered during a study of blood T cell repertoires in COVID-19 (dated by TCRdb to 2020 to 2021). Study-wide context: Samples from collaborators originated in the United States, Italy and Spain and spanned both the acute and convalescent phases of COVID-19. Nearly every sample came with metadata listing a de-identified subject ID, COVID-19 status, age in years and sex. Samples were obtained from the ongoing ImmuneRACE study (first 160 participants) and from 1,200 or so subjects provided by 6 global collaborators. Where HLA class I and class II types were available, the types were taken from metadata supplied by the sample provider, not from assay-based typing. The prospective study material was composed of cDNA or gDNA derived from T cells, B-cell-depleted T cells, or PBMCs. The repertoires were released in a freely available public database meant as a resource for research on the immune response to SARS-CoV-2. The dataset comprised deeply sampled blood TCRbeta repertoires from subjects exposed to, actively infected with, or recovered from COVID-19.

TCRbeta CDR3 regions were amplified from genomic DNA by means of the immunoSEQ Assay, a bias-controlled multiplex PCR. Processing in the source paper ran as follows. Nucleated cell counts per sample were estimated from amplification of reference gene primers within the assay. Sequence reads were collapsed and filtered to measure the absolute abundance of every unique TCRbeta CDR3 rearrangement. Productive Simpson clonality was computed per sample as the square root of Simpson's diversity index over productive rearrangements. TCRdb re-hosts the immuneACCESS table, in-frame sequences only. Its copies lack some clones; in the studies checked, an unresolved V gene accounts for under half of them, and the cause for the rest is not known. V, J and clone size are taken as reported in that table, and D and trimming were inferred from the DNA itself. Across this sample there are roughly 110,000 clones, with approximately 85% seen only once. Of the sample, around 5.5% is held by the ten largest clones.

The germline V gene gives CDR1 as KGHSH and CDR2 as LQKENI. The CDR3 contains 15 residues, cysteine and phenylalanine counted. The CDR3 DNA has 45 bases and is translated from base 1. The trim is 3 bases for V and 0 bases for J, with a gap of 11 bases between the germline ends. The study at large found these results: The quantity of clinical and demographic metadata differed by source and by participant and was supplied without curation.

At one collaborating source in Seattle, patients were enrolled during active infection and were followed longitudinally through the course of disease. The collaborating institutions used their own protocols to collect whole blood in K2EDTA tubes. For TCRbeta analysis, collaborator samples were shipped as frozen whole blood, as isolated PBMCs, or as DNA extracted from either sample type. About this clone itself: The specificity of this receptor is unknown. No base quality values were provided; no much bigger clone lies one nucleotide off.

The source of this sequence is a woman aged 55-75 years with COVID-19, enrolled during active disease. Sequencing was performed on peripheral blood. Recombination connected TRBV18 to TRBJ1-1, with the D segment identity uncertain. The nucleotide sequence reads TGTGCCAGCTCACCCTGGGCAGACATGAACACTGAAGCTTTCTTT. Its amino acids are CASSPWADMNTEAFF.